The T cell receptor beta chain under discussion was sequenced for a study of blood T cell repertoires in COVID-19. The overall study: PBMCs, B-cell-depleted T cells, or T cells provided the cDNA or gDNA that made up the material.

Study processing details: For nucleated cells, counts were estimated from reference gene primer amplification. Only in-frame clones appear in the TCRdb table, and some are missing; sequencing was by immunoSEQ multiplex PCR. That table supplies the V and J calls and clone size; D and trimming were determined from the DNA. Of about 140,000 clones in the sample, approximately 85% are singletons; the top ten hold roughly 2.9%. Germline V gene lookup returns CDR1 MNHEY and CDR2 SVGAGI. This CDR3 region has 14 residues. Trimming shortened V by 7 bases and J by 6 bases, and 18 bases separated the two germline ends.

The chain employs TRBV6-5 and TRBJ1-2, with D possibly TRBD1 on 6 matching bases. The clonotype originates from a man aged 45 to 65 with acute or convalescent COVID-19. Sequencing was carried out using peripheral blood. CDR3 coding DNA: TGTGCCAGCATTCTACAGGGAGCACCGGATGGCTACACCTTC. Protein product: CASILQGAPDGYTF.